Listed below are T cell receptor beta chains from one sample, sequenced in a study of cytomegalovirus exposure and HLA in healthy donors. TCRdb keeps only in-frame clones here, not all; method: immunoSEQ multiplex PCR. Seen here are 120,000 or so clones, 85% observed once, and the top ten hold 2.1%. The sample was PBMCs. These TCRs come from a woman aged 25 to 39 in good health and CMV-seronegative. The CDR3 runs from the conserved cysteine through the conserved F or W. The D gene is left open where the match is weak. The listing skips clone size in some rows; elsewhere it reads once, few, many or a size class.

clone_size: NA
d_call: TRBD1
j_call: TRBJ1-6
v_call: TRBV15
cdr3_aa: CATSTRQGAGNSPLHF
cdr3_nt: TGTGCCACCAGCACCCGACAGGGGGCTGGTAATTCACCCCTCCACTTT

clone_size: NA
d_call: NA
j_call: TRBJ1-4
v_call: TRBV30
cdr3_aa: CAWSVAGSNEKLFF
cdr3_nt: TGTGCCTGGAGCGTCGCGGGATCTAATGAAAAACTGTTTTTT

clone_size: NA
d_call: TRBD1
j_call: TRBJ1-4
v_call: TRBV6-1
cdr3_aa: CASSEALTGGLRLFF
cdr3_nt: TGTGCCAGCAGTGAAGCTTTGACAGGGGGGCTAAGACTGTTTTTT

clone_size: NA
d_call: TRBD1
j_call: TRBJ1-1
v_call: TRBV5-1
cdr3_aa: CASSPQGAVNTEAFF
cdr3_nt: TGCGCCAGCAGCCCACAGGGGGCAGTGAACACTGAAGCTTTCTTT

clone_size: NA
d_call: NA
j_call: TRBJ2-2
v_call: TRBV2
cdr3_aa: CASSASSAGELFF
cdr3_nt: TGTGCCAGCAGTGCCTCTAGCGCCGGGGAGCTGTTTTTT

clone_size: once
d_call: NA
j_call: TRBJ1-1
v_call: TRBV7-2
cdr3_aa: CASSFGGHTEAFF
cdr3_nt: TGTGCCAGCAGCTTTGGGGGCCACACTGAAGCTTTCTTT

clone_size: NA
d_call: TRBD1
j_call: TRBJ1-1
v_call: TRBV7-8
cdr3_aa: CASSQLRQGASEAFF
cdr3_nt: TGTGCCAGCAGCCAGCTACGACAGGGGGCGAGTGAAGCTTTCTTT

clone_size: NA
d_call: TRBD2
j_call: TRBJ2-1
v_call: TRBV6-5
cdr3_aa: CASSYGGGNNEQFF
cdr3_nt: TGTGCCAGCAGTTACGGGGGGGGTAACAATGAGCAGTTCTTC

clone_size: once
d_call: TRBD1
j_call: TRBJ2-7
v_call: TRBV15
cdr3_aa: CATSPRGTGFEQYF
cdr3_nt: TGTGCCACCAGCCCGAGGGGGACAGGGTTCGAGCAGTACTTC

clone_size: NA
d_call: NA
j_call: TRBJ1-2
v_call: TRBV19
cdr3_aa: CASSPPPVNYGYTF
cdr3_nt: TGTGCCAGTAGTCCCCCTCCGGTCAACTATGGCTACACCTTC

clone_size: once
d_call: NA
j_call: TRBJ1-2
v_call: TRBV7-9
cdr3_aa: CASSSGLGAGYTF
cdr3_nt: TGTGCCAGCAGTTCGGGCCTGGGGGCAGGCTACACCTTC

clone_size: few
d_call: TRBD1
j_call: TRBJ1-2
v_call: TRBV19
cdr3_aa: CASTQNYPSDREAGYTF
cdr3_nt: TGTGCCAGCACCCAGAACTACCCCTCGGACAGGGAAGCTGGCTACACCTTC

clone_size: NA
d_call: TRBD1
j_call: TRBJ1-2
v_call: TRBV18
cdr3_aa: CASSQTDRGYGYTF
cdr3_nt: TGTGCCAGCTCACAGACGGACAGGGGCTATGGCTACACCTTC

clone_size: NA
d_call: TRBD1
j_call: TRBJ1-1
v_call: TRBV18
cdr3_aa: CASSPKQGGNTEAFF
cdr3_nt: TGTGCCAGCTCACCGAAACAGGGGGGGAACACTGAAGCTTTCTTT

clone_size: NA
d_call: TRBD1
j_call: TRBJ1-6
v_call: TRBV5-1
cdr3_aa: CASSLVGTDSYNSPLHF
cdr3_nt: TGCGCCAGCAGCTTGGTGGGGACAGACTCCTATAATTCACCCCTCCACTTT

clone_size: NA
d_call: NA
j_call: TRBJ2-5
v_call: TRBV5-6
cdr3_aa: CASSLVWSGQETQYF
cdr3_nt: TGTGCCAGCAGCTTGGTCTGGAGCGGGCAAGAGACCCAGTACTTC

clone_size: NA
d_call: TRBD2
j_call: TRBJ2-7
v_call: TRBV6-5
cdr3_aa: CASSLAGGPHEQYF
cdr3_nt: TGTGCCAGCAGTCTAGCGGGGGGGCCGCACGAGCAGTACTTC

clone_size: NA
d_call: NA
j_call: TRBJ1-5
v_call: TRBV7-2
cdr3_aa: CASTQANSNQPQHF
cdr3_nt: TGTGCCAGCACCCAGGCAAATAGCAATCAGCCCCAGCATTTT

clone_size: NA
d_call: NA
j_call: TRBJ1-2
v_call: TRBV2
cdr3_aa: CASMGRRNYGYTF
cdr3_nt: TGTGCCAGCATGGGGAGGCGGAACTATGGCTACACCTTC

clone_size: NA
d_call: NA
j_call: TRBJ2-1
v_call: TRBV5-8
cdr3_aa: CASSFGYRLGGNEQFF
cdr3_nt: TGTGCCAGCAGCTTTGGGTATCGTCTAGGAGGGAATGAGCAGTTCTTC

clone_size: NA
d_call: NA
j_call: TRBJ1-3
v_call: TRBV5-1
cdr3_aa: CASTEGLPGGTIYF
cdr3_nt: TGCGCCAGCACCGAGGGACTACCGGGGGGCACCATATATTTT

clone_size: NA
d_call: NA
j_call: TRBJ2-6
v_call: TRBV9
cdr3_aa: CASTTVVGANVLTF
cdr3_nt: TGTGCCAGCACCACTGTTGTGGGGGCCAACGTCCTGACTTTC

clone_size: NA
d_call: NA
j_call: TRBJ2-2
v_call: TRBV4-1
cdr3_aa: CASSQIGGVGVTGELFF
cdr3_nt: TGCGCCAGCAGCCAAATAGGAGGGGTAGGGGTCACCGGGGAGCTGTTTTTT

clone_size: NA
d_call: TRBD2
j_call: TRBJ2-2
v_call: TRBV7-2
cdr3_aa: CASSLDRWGGNTGELFF
cdr3_nt: TGTGCCAGCAGCTTAGATCGATGGGGGGGTAACACCGGGGAGCTGTTTTTT

clone_size: NA
d_call: NA
j_call: TRBJ1-4
v_call: TRBV27
cdr3_aa: CASIGRGTNEKLFF
cdr3_nt: TGTGCCAGCATTGGGCGGGGAACTAATGAAAAACTGTTTTTT

clone_size: NA
d_call: TRBD1
j_call: TRBJ1-1
v_call: TRBV5-6
cdr3_aa: CASSRPGTGTGPMNTEAFF
cdr3_nt: TGTGCCAGCAGCCGTCCCGGGACAGGGACGGGCCCCATGAACACTGAAGCTTTCTTT

clone_size: NA
d_call: NA
j_call: TRBJ1-2
v_call: TRBV19
cdr3_aa: CATQGSQSYGYTF
cdr3_nt: TGTGCCACCCAGGGGTCACAGAGCTATGGCTACACCTTC

clone_size: NA
d_call: NA
j_call: TRBJ1-2
v_call: TRBV19
cdr3_aa: CASPVDLEDYGYTF
cdr3_nt: TGTGCCAGTCCCGTGGACTTGGAAGACTATGGCTACACCTTC

clone_size: NA
d_call: NA
j_call: TRBJ2-5
v_call: TRBV11-2
cdr3_aa: CASSLSGDLRGETQYF
cdr3_nt: TGTGCCAGCAGCCTATCCGGGGACCTCCGGGGGGAGACCCAGTACTTC

clone_size: NA
d_call: TRBD1
j_call: TRBJ1-2
v_call: TRBV27
cdr3_aa: CASSLNQGQGKYGYTF
cdr3_nt: TGTGCCAGCAGTTTAAACCAGGGACAGGGTAAATATGGCTACACCTTC

clone_size: few
d_call: NA
j_call: TRBJ1-5
v_call: TRBV7-2
cdr3_aa: CASRTGGNQPQHF
cdr3_nt: TGTGCCAGCAGAACAGGAGGCAATCAGCCCCAGCATTTT

clone_size: NA
d_call: TRBD1
j_call: TRBJ2-7
v_call: TRBV29-1
cdr3_aa: CSSRQGAGYEQYF
cdr3_nt: TGCAGCTCGAGACAGGGGGCCGGCTACGAGCAGTACTTC

clone_size: NA
d_call: NA
j_call: TRBJ1-4
v_call: TRBV18
cdr3_aa: CASSLWSGAANEKLFF
cdr3_nt: TGTGCCAGCTCACTTTGGAGCGGGGCAGCTAATGAAAAACTGTTTTTT

clone_size: NA
d_call: TRBD1
j_call: TRBJ2-7
v_call: TRBV7-2
cdr3_aa: CASSLGQGFHEQYF
cdr3_nt: TGTGCCAGCAGCTTGGGACAGGGCTTCCACGAGCAGTACTTC

clone_size: once
d_call: NA
j_call: TRBJ2-3
v_call: TRBV27
cdr3_aa: CASSFEGVSGTQYF
cdr3_nt: TGTGCCAGCAGTTTTGAAGGAGTGAGCGGTACGCAGTATTTT

clone_size: NA
d_call: TRBD1
j_call: TRBJ2-1
v_call: TRBV10-3
cdr3_aa: CAIRARDRVDHEQFF
cdr3_nt: TGTGCCATCAGAGCTCGGGACAGGGTGGATCATGAGCAGTTCTTC

clone_size: NA
d_call: TRBD1
j_call: TRBJ2-7
v_call: TRBV5-1
cdr3_aa: CASSLDRGEQYF
cdr3_nt: TGCGCCAGCAGCCTCGACAGGGGCGAGCAGTACTTC

clone_size: once
d_call: NA
j_call: TRBJ1-1
v_call: TRBV5-4
cdr3_aa: CASSLAGGGIPEAFF
cdr3_nt: TGTGCCAGCAGCTTGGCCGGTGGGGGGATCCCTGAAGCTTTCTTT

clone_size: NA
d_call: NA
j_call: TRBJ1-6
v_call: TRBV19
cdr3_aa: CASSTLANPVNSPLHF
cdr3_nt: TGTGCCAGTAGTACTCTAGCCAACCCAGTCAATTCACCCCTCCACTTT

clone_size: NA
d_call: NA
j_call: TRBJ2-7
v_call: TRBV6-5
cdr3_aa: CASRRENEQYF
cdr3_nt: TGTGCCAGCAGACGGGAGAACGAGCAGTACTTC

clone_size: NA
d_call: NA
j_call: TRBJ1-3
v_call: TRBV11-2
cdr3_aa: CASSRGGSNSGNTIYF
cdr3_nt: TGTGCCAGCAGCCGCGGGGGCTCAAACTCTGGAAACACCATATATTTT

clone_size: few
d_call: TRBD1
j_call: TRBJ2-1
v_call: TRBV6-1
cdr3_aa: CASSETITGGNEQFF
cdr3_nt: TGTGCCAGCAGTGAAACTATAACAGGGGGCAATGAGCAGTTCTTC

clone_size: NA
d_call: TRBD2
j_call: TRBJ2-5
v_call: TRBV7-2
cdr3_aa: CASSLGTRGETQYF
cdr3_nt: TGTGCCAGCAGCTTAGGGACTAGAGGAGAGACCCAGTACTTC